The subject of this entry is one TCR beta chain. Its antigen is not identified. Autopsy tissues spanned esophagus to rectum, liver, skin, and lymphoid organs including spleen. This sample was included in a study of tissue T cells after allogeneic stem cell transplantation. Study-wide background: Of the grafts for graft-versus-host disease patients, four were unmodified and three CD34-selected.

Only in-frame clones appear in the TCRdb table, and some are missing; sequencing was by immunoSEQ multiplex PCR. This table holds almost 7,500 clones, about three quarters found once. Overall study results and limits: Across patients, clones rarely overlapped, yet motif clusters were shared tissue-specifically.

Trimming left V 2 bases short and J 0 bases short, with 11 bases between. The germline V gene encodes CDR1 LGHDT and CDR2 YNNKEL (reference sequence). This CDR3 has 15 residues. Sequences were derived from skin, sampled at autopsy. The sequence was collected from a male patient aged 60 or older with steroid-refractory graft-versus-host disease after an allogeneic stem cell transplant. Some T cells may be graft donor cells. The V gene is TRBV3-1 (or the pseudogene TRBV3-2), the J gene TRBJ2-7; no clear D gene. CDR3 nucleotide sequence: TGTGCCAGCAGCCAACCATCGGACGGCTCCTACGAGCAGTACTTC. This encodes CASSQPSDGSYEQYF.